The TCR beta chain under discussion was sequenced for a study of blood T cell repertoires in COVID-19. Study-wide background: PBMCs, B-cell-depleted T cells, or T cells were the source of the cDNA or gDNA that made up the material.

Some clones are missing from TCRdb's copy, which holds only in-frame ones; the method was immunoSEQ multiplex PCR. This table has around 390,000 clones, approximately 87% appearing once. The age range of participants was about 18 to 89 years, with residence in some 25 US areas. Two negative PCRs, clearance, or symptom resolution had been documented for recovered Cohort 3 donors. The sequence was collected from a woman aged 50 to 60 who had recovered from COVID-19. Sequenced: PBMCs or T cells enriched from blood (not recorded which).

The CDR3 here is CASSSRDRGTREQYF. Here the CDR3 DNA reads TGTGCCAGCAGCTCGCGGGACAGGGGTACGAGGGAGCAGTACTTC. The rearrangement uses TRBV7-2 and TRBJ2-7; TRBD1 matches 10 bases. Germline CDR1 SGHTA, CDR2 FQGNSA. This CDR3 comprises 15 residues. V shed 4 bases, J shed 7 bases, and the junction held 10 bases outside the gene matches.